This is a list of T cell receptor beta chains from one sample in a study of blood T cell repertoires in COVID-19. The assay was immunoSEQ multiplex PCR, and TCRdb's table has in-frame clones only and misses some. This sample has about 98,000 clones, with roughly 86% found just once. Sequenced material: peripheral blood. The receptor set was obtained from a man aged 45-60 years with acute or convalescent COVID-19. The CDR3 runs from the conserved cysteine through the conserved F or W.

cdr3_length v_call cdr3_aa
12 TRBV7-6 CASSPESGEQFF
14 TRBV5-4 CASSPGQRTGELFF
12 TRBV6-4 CASSATGAGYTF
16 TRBV29-1 CSVPPPIAQGRNEQFF
15 TRBV3-1/TRBV3-2 CASSRLAGSTYEQYF
15 TRBV2 CASSRGQGGGTEAFF
9 TRBV20-1 CSASPRVVF
16 TRBV5-6 CASSLRGQGASQPQHF
13 TRBV3-1/TRBV3-2 CASSLYKGAQQFF
14 TRBV18 CASSPITGNTEAFF
15 TRBV12-5 CASGLGTVTQETQYF
16 TRBV19 CASSMRRGWDNSPLHF
15 TRBV3-1/TRBV3-2 CASSPGFSGSYEQYF
15 TRBV18 CASSLLGADNQPQHF
14 TRBV6-6 CASSGTGSNQPQHF
15 TRBV19 CASSARQGGNTEAFF
12 TRBV9 CASSDLGAEQFF
12 TRBV12-3/TRBV12-4 CASSLDRGPPDF
17 TRBV27 CASSSRTGSMGNEKLFF
18 TRBV6-2/TRBV6-3 CASSFPGLAGTRTDTQYF
15 TRBV9 CASSVATDTAYEQYF
15 TRBV5-1 CASSFREEGLYEQFF
16 TRBV21-1 CASSKRNSLAGYEQYF